These 27 T cell receptor beta chains share one sample of origin, sequenced in a study of siplizumab effects on memory and regulatory T cells. Assay: immunoSEQ multiplex PCR; the TCRdb copy retains only in-frame clones and omits some. The data contain some 97,000 clones, 92% of them singletons. The sequencing sample was made of Tregs sorted from blood. These receptors all come from a human donor in good health.

The chain recombines TRBV5-1 with TRBJ1-3; no clear D gene. The CDR3 extends over 18 amino acids. CDR1 is SGHRS and CDR2 is YFSETQ in the germline V gene. V was pared by 4 bases and J by 0 bases, with 20 bases between. The CDR3 DNA reads as TGCGCCAGCAGCCCCTGGATACCTACCAGCCCCTCTGGAAACACCATATATTTT. Translated, it gives CASSPWIPTSPSGNTIYF.

The chain recombines TRBV5-1 with TRBJ2-1; 8 bases match TRBD2. V shed 3 bases, J shed 3 bases, and the junction held 5 bases outside the gene matches. Germline loops: CDR1 SGHRS, CDR2 YFSETQ. CDR3 size: 15 residues. CDR3 protein: CASSSAGEFYNEQFF. The CDR3 coding sequence is TGCGCCAGCAGCTCAGCGGGAGAGTTCTACAATGAGCAGTTCTTC.

CDR3 in amino acids: CASSVGLTSTDTQYF. CDR3 coding DNA: TGTGCCAGCAGCGTAGGACTAACTAGCACAGATACGCAGTATTTT. This chain joins TRBV9 and TRBJ2-3, with D possibly being TRBD2 (5 bases). The CDR3 has 15 amino acids. V was trimmed by 0 bases and J by 0 bases, leaving 8 bases between them. CDR1 and CDR2 (germline): SGDLS, YYNGEE.

This chain uses TRBV5-4 with TRBJ2-3, with TRBD2 matching over 7 bases. CDR1 and CDR2 from the germline V gene are SGHNT and YYREEE (reference sequence). The V segment lost 2 bases and the J segment 5 bases; nucleotides outside the gene matches: 2. The CDR3 extends over 13 amino acids. CDR3 DNA: TGTGCCAGCAGCTTACGGGGGGAAGATACGCAGTATTTT. It codes for CASSLRGEDTQYF.

This clone was seen once. The rearrangement joins TRBV5-1 to TRBJ1-2; D is ambiguous. The germline V gene has CDR1 SGHRS and CDR2 YFSETQ. The length of the CDR3 is 14 residues. The ends were cut back, 0 bases at V and 4 bases at J, with 10 bases in the middle. CDR3 in DNA: TGCGCCAGCAGCTTGGTACCGGAGAGCTATGGCTACACCTTC. Residues: CASSLVPESYGYTF.

The chain has TRBV27 and TRBJ2-7, with D maybe TRBD2 (5 bases). Germline CDR1 MNHEY, CDR2 SMNVEV (reference sequence). The CDR3 covers 16 residues. Deletions cut 3 bases from V and 2 bases from J, with 17 bases between. This chain's CDR3 is CASSFGFGLPAYEQYF. CDR3 DNA: TGTGCCAGCAGTTTCGGATTCGGACTCCCCGCCTACGAGCAGTACTTC.

This sequence joins TRBV23-1 and TRBJ1-4, with 7 nucleotides matching TRBD1. TRBV23-1 carries the ORF label, with uncertain function. Trimming cost V 2 bases and J 7 bases; bases outside gene matches: 4. The length of the CDR3 is 14 residues. The CDR3 DNA follows: TGCGCCAGCAGTCAAGAGGGGGCGCTTGAAAAACTGTTTTTT. Protein sequence: CASSQEGALEKLFF.

The rearrangement joins TRBV9 to TRBJ1-4; 8 nucleotides match TRBD1. Trimming cost V 0 bases and J 5 bases; bases outside gene matches: 0. Per the germline V gene, CDR1 is SGDLS and CDR2 is YYNGEE. The CDR3 covers 14 residues. DNA for the CDR3: TGTGCCAGCAGCGTAGGACAGGGGAATGAAAAACTGTTTTTT. This codes for CASSVGQGNEKLFF.

This sequence joins TRBV19 and TRBJ1-5; D is unclear. Trimming removed 5 bases at V and 4 bases at J, with 27 bases between. Looked up from germline, CDR1 is LNHDA and CDR2 is SQIVND (reference sequence). This CDR3 comprises 19 residues. This CDR3 is CASSSRRGSVSFLNQPQHF. The CDR3 nucleotides are TGTGCCAGTAGTTCCCGCCGGGGATCTGTATCCTTTTTGAATCAGCCCCAGCATTTT. Looking up the rest from reference TRBV19 and TRBJ1-5 gives the full variable domain: DGGITQSPKYLFRKEGQNVTLSCEQNLNHDAMYWYRQDPGQGLRLIYYSQIVNDFQKGDIAEGYSVSREKKESFPLTVTSAQKNPTAFYLCASSSRRGSVSFLNQPQHFGDGTRLSIL.

J is TRBJ2-1 and V is TRBV19; the D gene is possibly TRBD2 (6 bases). Trimming took off 3 bases at V and 5 bases at J, with 17 bases between the two ends. In germline, CDR1 is LNHDA, CDR2 SQIVND (reference sequence). This CDR3 has 16 amino acids. The CDR3 DNA is TGTGCCAGTAGTATCTACGGCGGGGCCCAGAACAATGAGCAGTTCTTC. As protein: CASSIYGGAQNNEQFF.

Remarks on this clone: Other nucleotide sequences in the sample specify the same CDR3. The V call is TRBV20-1, the J call TRBJ1-1; the D is unclear. This CDR3 contains 11 residues. Germline lookup yields CDR1 DFQATT and CDR2 SNEGSKA (reference sequence). The chain's CDR3 is CSSNEAAEAFF. CDR3 DNA: TGCTCATCCAATGAAGCCGCTGAAGCTTTCTTT.

This chain connects TRBV5-4 to TRBJ2-7; D is uncertain. In germline, CDR1 is SGHNT, CDR2 YYREEE (reference sequence). This CDR3 is built from 12 residues. Trimming shortened V by 4 bases and J by 2 bases, and 7 bases separated the two germline ends. The CDR3 sequence is CASSADPYEQYF. CDR3 nucleotides: TGTGCCAGCAGCGCGGACCCCTACGAGCAGTACTTC.

This chain uses TRBV6-1 with TRBJ2-2; D possibly corresponds to TRBD1 (6 bases). The CDR3 length is 14 residues. The V and J ends lost 7 bases and 1 base respectively, with 10 bases between them. CDR1 and CDR2 (germline): MNHNS, SASEGT. Here the CDR3 DNA reads TGTGCCAGCACTCCACAGGGGAACACCGGGGAGCTGTTTTTT. As protein: CASTPQGNTGELFF.

This rearrangement joins TRBV28 to TRBJ2-6; possibly TRBD2 for D (5 bases). Trimming removed 8 bases from V and 0 bases from J, with 14 bases in between. The CDR3 has 16 amino acids. Germline assignment: CDR1 MDHEN and CDR2 SYDVKM. The CDR3 DNA reads TGTGCCAGCCGTTGGACGGACTTCTCTGGGGCCAACGTCCTGACTTTC. This encodes CASRWTDFSGANVLTF.

The rearrangement joins TRBV10-2 to TRBJ2-7; 13 bases agree with TRBD2. The CDR3 consists of 15 residues. CDR1 and CDR2 (germline): WSHSY, SAAADI. The ends lost 6 bases at V and 2 bases at J; junction bases unmatched: 4. The CDR3 DNA reads TGCGCCAGCAGCGTGACTAGCGGGAGGCCCTACGAGCAGTACTTC. Translation gives CASSVTSGRPYEQYF.

This clone was seen more than once but under ten times. This sequence joins TRBV2 and TRBJ2-1; 9 bases agree with TRBD1. J gave up 2 bases and V 6 bases, and 5 bases lay outside the gene matches. Germline-derived CDR1 and CDR2 are SNHLY and FYNNEI. CDR3 size: 15 residues. The CDR3 is CASRVDRGPYNEQFF. The DNA of the CDR3 is TGTGCCAGCAGGGTGGACAGGGGCCCCTACAATGAGCAGTTCTTC.

V and J are TRBV28 and TRBJ2-1; D not certain. The CDR3 is 17 residues long. The germline V gene has CDR1 MDHEN and CDR2 SYDVKM. Trimming stripped 3 bases from V and 0 bases from J, with 15 bases between. CDR3 region: CASSFLAKKSSYNEQFF. The CDR3, as DNA: TGTGCCAGCAGTTTTCTGGCCAAAAAAAGCTCCTACAATGAGCAGTTCTTC.

The V call is TRBV19, the J call TRBJ2-7; D possibly matches TRBD1 or TRBD2 (5 bases each). Trimming shortened V by 11 bases and J by 1 base, and 15 bases separated the two germline ends. Germline-derived CDR1 and CDR2 are LNHDA and SQIVND (reference sequence). The CDR3 is made up of 13 amino acids. The CDR3 DNA reads as TGTGCCGGGCCGGGACGGGGTTCCTACGAGCAGTACTTC. Translation gives CAGPGRGSYEQYF.

This chain connects TRBV10-2 to TRBJ1-5; D is unclear. From germline, CDR1 is WSHSY and CDR2 SAAADI. V was clipped by 1 base and J by 2 bases, with 12 bases between them. The CDR3 loop spans 16 amino acids. This CDR3 reads CASSEFTGWGNQPQHF. DNA of the CDR3: TGCGCCAGCAGTGAGTTTACGGGTTGGGGCAATCAGCCCCAGCATTTT.

The chain combines TRBV18 with TRBJ2-7; D gene uncertain. CDR3 length: 14 residues. Germline CDR1 is KGHSH and CDR2 is LQKENI. The germline V and J ends were trimmed by 2 bases and 6 bases, with 14 bases remaining between them. Here the CDR3 DNA reads TGTGCCAGCTCACCAGGGTTCGATTCGGGCGAGCAGTACTTC. Amino acids: CASSPGFDSGEQYF.

About this clone: An end of the junction does not agree with germline; a read error may underlie this. The chain joins TRBV5-6 to TRBJ2-7; D is possibly TRBD1 (5 bases). Germline values: CDR1 SGHDT, CDR2 YYEEEE. The CDR3 contains 13 residues. The CDR3 DNA reads as TGTGCCAGCAGCTCCGACAGCTCCTACGAGCAGTGCTTC. Translation gives CASSSDSSYEQCF. The whole variable domain, remainder taken from reference TRBV5-6 and TRBJ2-7, is DAGVTQSPTHLIKTRGQQVTLRCSPKSGHDTVSWYQQALGQGPQFIFQYYEEEERQRGNFPDRFSGHQFPNYSSELNVNALLLGDSALYLCASSSDSSYEQCFGPGTRLTVT.

The chain is built from TRBV11-2 and TRBJ1-1, with D unresolved. V lost 6 bases, J lost 1 base, and 12 bases lay in between. This CDR3 is built from 14 residues. The V gene's germline CDR1 is SGHAT and CDR2 FQNNGV. The CDR3 sequence: CASRSPGRNTEAFF. The CDR3 bases are TGTGCCAGCAGATCACCCGGCAGGAACACTGAAGCTTTCTTT.

This chain joins TRBV6-6 and TRBJ2-3; 7 positions agree with TRBD1. Germline assignment: CDR1 MNHNY and CDR2 SVGAGI (reference sequence). The CDR3 contains 15 residues. V lost 6 bases to trimming and J lost 1 base; unmatched junction nucleotides: 7. Here the CDR3 reads CASRPTGTGTDTQYF. The CDR3 nucleotides are TGTGCCAGCAGACCCACAGGGACAGGCACAGATACGCAGTATTTT.

The chain carries TRBV2 and TRBJ2-6; no clear D gene. This CDR3 is built from 17 residues. Trimming stripped 7 bases from V and 0 bases from J, with 16 bases between. Looked up from germline, CDR1 is SNHLY and CDR2 is FYNNEI. CDR3 sequence reads: CASKLWFGSSGANVLTF. The DNA of the CDR3 is TGTGCCAGCAAGTTGTGGTTCGGAAGCTCTGGGGCCAACGTCCTGACTTTC. Combining the CDR3 with reference TRBV2 and TRBJ2-6 gives the whole variable domain EPEVTQTPSHQVTQMGQEVILRCVPISNHLYFYWYRQILGQKVEFLVSFYNNEISEKSEIFDDQFSVERPDGSNFTLKIRSTKLEDSAMYFCASKLWFGSSGANVLTFGAGSRLTVL.

The rearrangement links TRBV5-4 to TRBJ2-5; TRBD1 agrees at 10 bases. The CDR3 covers 16 residues. CDR1 and CDR2 (germline): SGHNT, YYREEE (reference sequence). V lost 0 bases, J lost 1 base, and 3 bases stayed unmatched. The CDR3 region has the DNA TGTGCCAGCAGCTTGGGGGACAGGGGTCCCCAAGAGACCCAGTACTTC. This encodes CASSLGDRGPQETQYF.

The J gene is TRBJ2-5, the V gene TRBV29-1; TRBD2 matches 7 bases. With 5 bases clipped from V and 2 bases from J, the junction kept 8 bases outside the gene matches. Germline V CDR1 and CDR2: SQVTM, ANQGSEA. This CDR3 has 14 residues. CDR3 DNA: TGCAGCGTTTCGGCTGACGGGGGGCAAGAGACCCAGTACTTC. It translates to CSVSADGGQETQYF.

The J gene is TRBJ2-1, the V gene TRBV30; 7 nucleotides line up with TRBD2. This CDR3 contains 13 residues. V was clipped by 7 bases and J by 7 bases; unmatched bases: 10. Germline V gene lookup returns CDR1 GTSNPN and CDR2 SVGIG (reference sequence). This CDR3 reads CAFLAGDVNEQFF. CDR3 in DNA: TGTGCCTTTTTAGCGGGTGATGTAAATGAGCAGTTCTTC.